The source of this T cell receptor (beta chain) is a study of shared clonotypes between healthy human individuals. The study's findings and limits: Only blood underwent sampling, and tissue repertoires likely differ.

Researchers divided each subset's genomic DNA evenly across several immunoSEQ plates. Profiling relied on immunoSEQ multiplex PCR, and the TCRdb table lists in-frame clones only, not all of them. The sample carries 470,000 or so clones, roughly 80% recorded once. CDR3 length: 17 residues. Germline assignment: CDR1 SEHNR and CDR2 FQNEAQ (reference sequence). Trimming took 1 base from V and 5 from J; bases not matched to a gene: 6. About this clone itself: Its antigen is not identified.

The specimen was PBMCs. The chain has TRBV7-9 and TRBJ2-2; TRBD2 matches at 11 bases. This receptor was obtained from a woman in her forties in good health. Some clones in this sample may be carry-over from other donors' samples. The CDR3 reads CASSLGGTSGSTGELFF. The CDR3 bases are TGTGCCAGCAGCTTAGGAGGTACTAGCGGGAGTACCGGGGAGCTGTTTTTT.